These T cell receptor beta chains were read from a single sample in a study of post-analysis software for immune sequencing data. TCRdb fed the PCR reads into MiXCR, producing one record per CDR3 protein. The repertoire consists of roughly 570,000 distinct CDR3 sequences, with under 40% occurring once and the leading ten covering under 7%. The sample taken for sequencing was blood. The receptors originated from a girl aged 2 to 17 with multiple sclerosis. CDR3s include the opening cysteine and the closing phenylalanine or tryptophan. D genes are given only for firm matches. Not all rows give a size; the values are once, few, many and, for expanded clones, a class.

TRBJ1-1	TRBV20-1	.	14	.	CSARKPGTNTEAFF	TGCAGTGCTCGAAAACCCGGGACGAACACTGAAGCTTTCTTT
TRBJ2-2	TRBV11-2	.	14	.	CASSPLWVTGELFF	TGTGCCAGCAGCCCCCTTTGGGTCACCGGGGAGCTGTTTTTT
TRBJ2-7	TRBV6-1	.	20	.	CASSRARLPQFGGISPEQYF	TGTGCCAGCAGTAGAGCGCGGCTTCCCCAGTTTGGGGGAATTTCGCCCGAGCAGTACTTC
TRBJ1-2	TRBV3-1	.	14	.	CAGSQSGPGYGYTF	TGTGCCGGCAGCCAATCAGGACCGGGCTATGGCTACACCTTC
TRBJ2-1	TRBV7-7	TRBD1	13	.	CASSSTGSNEQFF	TGTGCTAGCAGCTCGACAGGGAGCAATGAGCAGTTCTTC
TRBJ2-7	TRBV5-1	.	13	.	CASSLEGSEAQYF	TGCGCCAGCAGCTTGGAGGGGTCGGAGGCCCAGTACTTC
TRBJ2-3	TRBV7-3	.	13	few	CASTLLSTDTQYF	TGTGCCAGCACCCTACTGAGCACAGATACGCAGTATTTT
TRBJ1-2	TRBV6-2/TRBV6-3	.	14	.	CASSYGTSNYGYTF	TGTGCCAGCAGTTACGGGACGTCAAACTATGGCTACACCTTC
TRBJ1-6	TRBV5-5	.	15	.	CASSGTGTLISPLHF	TGTGCCAGCAGCGGAACCGGGACCTTAATAAGTCCCCTCCACTTT
TRBJ2-1	TRBV20-1	TRBD2	16	few	CSAERSGGETYNEQFF	TGCAGTGCAGAGAGAAGCGGGGGGGAAACATACAATGAGCAGTTCTTC
TRBJ2-1	TRBV24-1	.	15	.	CATSVGGGDRNEQFF	TGTGCCACCAGTGTTGGTGGGGGTGATCGGAATGAGCAGTTCTTC
TRBJ2-5	TRBV7-2	.	13	.	CAGSLNFQETQYF	TGTGCCGGCAGCCTAAACTTCCAAGAGACCCAGTACTTC
TRBJ2-2	TRBV6-6	TRBD2	16	.	CASRNPSGGMTGELFF	TGTGCCAGCAGGAATCCTAGCGGGGGGATGACCGGGGAGCTGTTTTTT
TRBJ2-7	TRBV7-9	.	12	.	CASEGIDYEQYF	TGTGCCAGCGAAGGCATCGACTACGAGCAGTACTTC
TRBJ2-5	TRBV7-2	TRBD2	16	.	CASSLAHSGGWETQYF	TGTGCCAGCAGCTTAGCGCACAGCGGGGGGTGGGAGACCCAGTACTTC
TRBJ2-1	TRBV6-1	TRBD2	18	.	CASRVSGGGVPSDNEQFF	TGTGCCAGCAGGGTCAGCGGGGGTGGCGTTCCGAGTGACAATGAGCAGTTCTTC
TRBJ2-3	TRBV14	.	13	.	CASSQENTDTQYF	TGTGCCAGCAGCCAAGAAAACACAGATACGCAGTATTTT
TRBJ1-2	TRBV6-5	.	14	.	CASSYSGVRGGYTF	TGTGCCAGCAGTTACTCAGGGGTTAGGGGCGGCTACACCTTC
TRBJ2-3	TRBV4-1	.	16	.	CASSPLHPMTADTQYF	TGCGCCAGCAGTCCCTTACACCCCATGACGGCAGATACGCAGTATTTT
TRBJ2-7	TRBV5-1	.	14	few	CASSPTGSAYEQYF	TGCGCCAGCAGCCCGACAGGATCCGCCTACGAGCAGTACTTC
TRBJ1-1	TRBV5-1	.	14	.	CASSLVGRGIEAFF	TGCGCCAGCAGCTTGGTTGGCAGGGGTATTGAAGCTTTCTTT
TRBJ1-6	TRBV5-1	TRBD1	13	.	CASTTGDNSPLHF	TGCGCCAGCACCACAGGGGATAATTCACCCCTCCACTTT
TRBJ2-7	TRBV7-6	.	13	few	CASSLSLANKQYF	TGTGCCAGCAGCTTATCTCTCGCTAATAAGCAGTACTTC
TRBJ1-2	TRBV6-5	TRBD1	15	few	CASSHNSGGDYGYTF	TGTGCCAGCAGTCACAATTCAGGGGGGGACTATGGCTACACCTTC
TRBJ2-3	TRBV5-1	.	18	.	CASSTAIGNSGSSDTQYF	TGCGCCAGCAGCACGGCTATAGGGAACAGCGGCTCCTCAGATACGCAGTATTTT
TRBJ2-7	TRBV29-1	.	12	many	CSVRETTYEQYF	TGCAGCGTCAGGGAAACTACCTACGAGCAGTACTTC
TRBJ2-3	TRBV3-1	.	15	.	CASSQDVAGRDTQYF	TGTGCCAGCAGCCAAGATGTGGCGGGGAGAGATACGCAGTATTTT
TRBJ2-3	TRBV20-1	TRBD2	16	.	CSAHLGLAGPRDTQYF	TGCAGTGCTCACCTCGGACTAGCGGGGCCACGGGATACGCAGTATTTT
TRBJ2-6	TRBV5-1	.	16	few	CASSLVGGSGANVLTF	TGCGCCAGCAGCTTGGTCGGGGGAAGCGGGGCCAACGTCCTGACTTTC
TRBJ1-5	TRBV12-3/TRBV12-4	.	11	many	CASSLGQPQHF	TGTGCCAGCAGTTTGGGTCAGCCCCAGCATTTT
TRBJ2-1	TRBV5-6	.	15	.	CASSLGIIGYNEQFF	TGTGCCAGCAGCTTAGGCATAATAGGCTACAATGAGCAGTTCTTC
TRBJ2-7	TRBV5-8	.	14	.	CASSLGSGVGEQYF	TGTGCCAGCAGCTTGGGCTCCGGGGTAGGCGAGCAGTACTTC
TRBJ1-2	TRBV7-3	.	13	.	CASSLPGQTSYTF	TGTGCCAGCAGCTTACCCGGACAGACTAGCTACACCTTC
TRBJ2-7	TRBV6-1	.	16	.	CASSDSPGDSGDVQYF	TGTGCCAGCAGCGACTCCCCGGGGGACTCGGGTGACGTTCAGTACTTC
TRBJ2-7	TRBV15	.	13	few	CATSRDPGYEQYF	TGTGCCACCAGCAGAGATCCGGGCTACGAGCAGTACTTC
TRBJ1-4	TRBV3-1	TRBD1	15	few	CASSQRGQVNEKLFF	TGTGCCAGCAGCCAAAGGGGGCAGGTGAATGAAAAACTGTTTTTT
TRBJ1-5	TRBV27	TRBD1	13	.	CASSPDRIQPQHF	TGTGCCAGCAGTCCGGACAGGATACAGCCCCAGCATTTT